This T cell receptor (beta chain) was sequenced for a study of T cell responses to AZD1222 COVID-19 vaccine. The CDR3 consists of 15 residues. Trimming at V came to 5 bases and at J to 3 bases, leaving 5 bases not matched to a gene. CDR1 is LNHDA, CDR2 SQIVND, per germline (reference sequence). On this clone itself: What it recognizes is unknown.

Study-wide results and limits: Unmutated variant regions are reportedly targeted by nearly half of spike-specific TCRs. Researchers took repertoire samples only after the peak T cell response had come. Baseline seropositivity characterized only a handful of AZD1222 recipients.

TCRdb keeps only in-frame clones here, not all; method: immunoSEQ multiplex PCR. The sample yields about 42,000 clones, more than 70% seen once. This specimen consisted of peripheral blood, obtained 28 days after the second AZD1222 dose. The chain uses TRBV19 and TRBJ2-3; 10 nucleotides agree with TRBD2. This TCR derives from an adult who received the AZD1222 COVID-19 vaccine. The CDR3 coding sequence is TGTGCCAGTAGTGCTAGCGGGAGTTTTACAGATACGCAGTATTTT. It translates to CASSASGSFTDTQYF.